The clone carrying this TCR beta chain was found once. Several immunoSEQ 96-well plates shared each subset's DNA, each plate a replicate. Only in-frame clones appear in the TCRdb table, and some are missing; sequencing was by immunoSEQ multiplex PCR. The sample includes about 2 million clones, about 95% of them seen just once. CD8 cells regarded as naive lacked CD45RO, were positively chosen for CCR7, and omitted terminally differentiated effector memory CD45RA+ cells. These data are taken from a study of shared clonotypes between healthy human individuals. The CDR3 covers 13 residues. Germline loops: CDR1 SGHNT, CDR2 YYREEE (reference sequence). The V and J ends lost 3 bases and 6 bases respectively, with 12 bases between them.

This TCR was recovered from a man aged 18 to 29 in good health. This sequence joins TRBV5-4 and TRBJ1-2, with D possibly TRBD1 on 6 matching bases. The material sequenced was naive CD8+ T cells sorted from blood. CDR3 protein: CASSYQGSDGYTF. The CDR3 coding sequence is TGTGCCAGCAGCTACCAGGGGAGTGATGGCTACACCTTC.